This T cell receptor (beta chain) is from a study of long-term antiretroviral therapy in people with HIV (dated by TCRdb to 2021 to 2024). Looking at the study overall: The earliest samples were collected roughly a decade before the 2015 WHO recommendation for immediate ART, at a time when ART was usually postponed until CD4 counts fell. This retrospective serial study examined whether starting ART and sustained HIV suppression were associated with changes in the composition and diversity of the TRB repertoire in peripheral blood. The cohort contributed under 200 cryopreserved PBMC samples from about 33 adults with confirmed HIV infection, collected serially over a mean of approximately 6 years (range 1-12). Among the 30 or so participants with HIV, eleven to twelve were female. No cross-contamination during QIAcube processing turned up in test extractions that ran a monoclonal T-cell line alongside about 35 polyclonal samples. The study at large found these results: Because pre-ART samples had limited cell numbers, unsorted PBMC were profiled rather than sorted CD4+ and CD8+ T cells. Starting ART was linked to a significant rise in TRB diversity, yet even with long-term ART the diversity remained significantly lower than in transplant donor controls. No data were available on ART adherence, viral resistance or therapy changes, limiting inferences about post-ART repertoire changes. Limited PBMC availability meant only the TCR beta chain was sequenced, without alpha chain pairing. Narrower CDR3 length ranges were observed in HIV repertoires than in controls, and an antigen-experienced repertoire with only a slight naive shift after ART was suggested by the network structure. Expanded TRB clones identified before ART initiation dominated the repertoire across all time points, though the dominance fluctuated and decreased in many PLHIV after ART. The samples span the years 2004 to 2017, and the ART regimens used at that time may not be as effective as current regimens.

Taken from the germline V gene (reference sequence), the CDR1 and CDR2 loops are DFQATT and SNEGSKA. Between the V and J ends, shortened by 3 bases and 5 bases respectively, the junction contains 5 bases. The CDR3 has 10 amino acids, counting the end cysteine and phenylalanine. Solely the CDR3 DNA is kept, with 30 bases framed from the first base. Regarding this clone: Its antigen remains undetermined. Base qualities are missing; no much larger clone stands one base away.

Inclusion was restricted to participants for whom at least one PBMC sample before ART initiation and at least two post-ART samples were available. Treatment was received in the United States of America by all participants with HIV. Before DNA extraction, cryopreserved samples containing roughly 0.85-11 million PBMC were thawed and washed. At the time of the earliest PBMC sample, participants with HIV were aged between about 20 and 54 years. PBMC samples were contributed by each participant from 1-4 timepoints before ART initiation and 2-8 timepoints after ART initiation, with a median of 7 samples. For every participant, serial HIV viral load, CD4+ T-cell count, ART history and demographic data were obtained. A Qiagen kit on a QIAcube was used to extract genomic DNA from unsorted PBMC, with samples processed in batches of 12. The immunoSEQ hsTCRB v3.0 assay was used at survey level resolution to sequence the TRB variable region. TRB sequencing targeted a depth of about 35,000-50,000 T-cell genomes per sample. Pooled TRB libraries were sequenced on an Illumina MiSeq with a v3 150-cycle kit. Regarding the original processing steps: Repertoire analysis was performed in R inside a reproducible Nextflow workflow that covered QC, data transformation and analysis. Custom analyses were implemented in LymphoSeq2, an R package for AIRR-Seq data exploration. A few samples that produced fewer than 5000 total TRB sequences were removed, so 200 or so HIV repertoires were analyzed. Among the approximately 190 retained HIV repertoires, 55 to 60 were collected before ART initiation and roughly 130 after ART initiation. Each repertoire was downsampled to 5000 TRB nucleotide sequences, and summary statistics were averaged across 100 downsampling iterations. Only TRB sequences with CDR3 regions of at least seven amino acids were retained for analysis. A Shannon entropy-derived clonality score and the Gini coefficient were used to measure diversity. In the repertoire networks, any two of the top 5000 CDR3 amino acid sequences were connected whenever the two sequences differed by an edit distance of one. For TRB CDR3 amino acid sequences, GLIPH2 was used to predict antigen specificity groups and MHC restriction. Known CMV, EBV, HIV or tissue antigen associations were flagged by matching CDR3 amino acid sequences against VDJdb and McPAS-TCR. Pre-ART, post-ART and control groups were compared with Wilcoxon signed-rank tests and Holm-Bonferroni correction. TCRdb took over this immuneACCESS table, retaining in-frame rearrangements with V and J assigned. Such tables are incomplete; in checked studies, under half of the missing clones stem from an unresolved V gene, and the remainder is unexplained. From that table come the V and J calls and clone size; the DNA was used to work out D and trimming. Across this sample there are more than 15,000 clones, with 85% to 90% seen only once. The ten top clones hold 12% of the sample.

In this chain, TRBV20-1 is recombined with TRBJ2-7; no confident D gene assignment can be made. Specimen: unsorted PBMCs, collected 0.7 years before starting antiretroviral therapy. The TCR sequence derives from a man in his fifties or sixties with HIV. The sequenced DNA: TGCAGTGCTAGTGGAAACGAGCAGTACTTC. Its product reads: CSASGNEQYF.